This is a list of T cell receptor beta chains from one sample in a study of blood T cells in healthy people across ages. TCRdb passed the 5' RACE reads through MiXCR, listing each CDR3 protein once. The sample has some 760,000 distinct CDR3 sequences, more than 20% seen once. These data were likewise used in another study, on T cells of mothers and their children.

Sequenced input: blood. The receptor source for this set is a boy between 5 and 17 years old in good health. Both conserved end residues are part of each CDR3. Each record gives: CDR3 DNA, CDR3 protein, clone size, J gene, D gene, V gene. The D gene is left open where the match is weak. Clone size appears in some rows only: once, few, many, or a class for an expanded clone.

DNA: TGCAGTGCTAGAGATATGGCTAGCGGGGACCACAATGAGCAGTTCTTC; CDR3: CSARDMASGDHNEQFF; size: few; J: TRBJ2-1; D: TRBD2; V: TRBV20-1
DNA: TGTGCCAGCAGCTTAGTGGTTCGACCAGGGACTAGCGGGCACAATGAGCAGTTCTTC; CDR3: CASSLVVRPGTSGHNEQFF; size: NA; J: TRBJ2-1; D: TRBD2; V: TRBV7-2
DNA: TGCGCCAGCTCGGGACTGGCGAACACTGAAGCTTTCTTT; CDR3: CASSGLANTEAFF; size: NA; J: TRBJ1-1; D: NA; V: TRBV5-1
DNA: TGTGCCAGCAGTTTCGGGAGTATTAGCTACAATGAGCAGTTCTTC; CDR3: CASSFGSISYNEQFF; size: once; J: TRBJ2-1; D: NA; V: TRBV28
DNA: TGTGCCAGCAGCTTAGCCTCAGGATACAATGAGCAGTTCTTC; CDR3: CASSLASGYNEQFF; size: NA; J: TRBJ2-1; D: NA; V: TRBV7-2
DNA: TGCAGCGTTGAGAACAGGGTACAGAGGGGCACTGAAGCTTTCTTT; CDR3: CSVENRVQRGTEAFF; size: NA; J: TRBJ1-1; D: NA; V: TRBV29-1
DNA: TGTGCCAGCAGCTTATCCGGGACAGGGGCGCTTGGGGGCACGCAGTATTTT; CDR3: CASSLSGTGALGGTQYF; size: NA; J: TRBJ2-3; D: TRBD1; V: TRBV13
DNA: TGTGCCAGCAGCTTAGCCGGGACCCGGGTATCTGGGGCCAACGTCCTGACTTTC; CDR3: CASSLAGTRVSGANVLTF; size: few; J: TRBJ2-6; D: NA; V: TRBV7-9
DNA: TGCGCCAGCAGCCAAGATACAGGCATAAATGAAAAACTGTTTTTT; CDR3: CASSQDTGINEKLFF; size: NA; J: TRBJ1-4; D: NA; V: TRBV4-3
DNA: TGTGCCAGCAGCTTAGATCGGTTAAGTGTAGGGGCCACTGAAGCTTTCTTT; CDR3: CASSLDRLSVGATEAFF; size: few; J: TRBJ1-1; D: NA; V: TRBV11-2
DNA: TGTGCCACCAGGCCCACTAGCACAGATACGCAGTATTTT; CDR3: CATRPTSTDTQYF; size: NA; J: TRBJ2-3; D: NA; V: TRBV24-1
DNA: TGTGCCAGCAGCCGACGGGGAGTTTCTAGTGAGACCCAGTACTTC; CDR3: CASSRRGVSSETQYF; size: NA; J: TRBJ2-5; D: NA; V: TRBV7-2
DNA: TGCAGCGTTGACGGGGGCGATTTCTACGAGCAGTACTTC; CDR3: CSVDGGDFYEQYF; size: NA; J: TRBJ2-7; D: NA; V: TRBV29-1
DNA: TGTGCCAGCAGCTCGGACAGCTACACTGAAGCTTTCTTT; CDR3: CASSSDSYTEAFF; size: few; J: TRBJ1-1; D: NA; V: TRBV7-6
DNA: TGTGCCAGCAGTCTGACTCCCCTTTTGGGGTACTCTGGAAACACCATATATTTT; CDR3: CASSLTPLLGYSGNTIYF; size: NA; J: TRBJ1-3; D: NA; V: TRBV6-2/TRBV6-3
DNA: TGTGCCAGCAGTTTGACACTAGCGTACAATGAGCAGTTCTTC; CDR3: CASSLTLAYNEQFF; size: few; J: TRBJ2-1; D: TRBD2; V: TRBV27
DNA: TGCGCCAGCAGCCAAGAAAGAGCGGAGACCCAGTACTTC; CDR3: CASSQERAETQYF; size: few; J: TRBJ2-5; D: NA; V: TRBV4-1
DNA: TGCAGCGTGCGTCAGGGATGGGGCCAAGAGACCCAGTGCTTC; CDR3: CSVRQGWGQETQCF; size: NA; J: TRBJ2-5; D: NA; V: TRBV29-1
DNA: TGCGCCAGCAGCCAAGAGCCTAGCCCCAACACCGGGGAGCTGTTTTTT; CDR3: CASSQEPSPNTGELFF; size: NA; J: TRBJ2-2; D: NA; V: TRBV4-1
DNA: TGTGCCATCCTTGACGCGGGGGGTCGCGAGCAGTACTTC; CDR3: CAILDAGGREQYF; size: NA; J: TRBJ2-7; D: TRBD2; V: TRBV10-3
DNA: TGTGCCACCAGCCCGAGGGGGTACGAGCAGTACTTC; CDR3: CATSPRGYEQYF; size: NA; J: TRBJ2-7; D: NA; V: TRBV15
DNA: TGCAGCGTCGTTCTTCGGGACAGCTTTAATGAAAAACTGTTTTTT; CDR3: CSVVLRDSFNEKLFF; size: few; J: TRBJ1-4; D: TRBD1; V: TRBV29-1
DNA: TGTGCCAGCAGTCCTACCGGGACAGGGGGATCTGAGACCCAGTACTTC; CDR3: CASSPTGTGGSETQYF; size: NA; J: TRBJ2-5; D: TRBD1; V: TRBV12-3/TRBV12-4
DNA: TGTGCCAGCAGCTTCCCTGAACAGTACTCCTACGAGCAGTACTTC; CDR3: CASSFPEQYSYEQYF; size: few; J: TRBJ2-7; D: NA; V: TRBV7-9
DNA: TGTGCCAGCAGTTTAGGTCAAGCGAGAAATGAGCAGTTCTTC; CDR3: CASSLGQARNEQFF; size: NA; J: TRBJ2-1; D: NA; V: TRBV27
DNA: TGCAGTGCTCTCCTAGCGGGGGCGGATACGCAGTATTTT; CDR3: CSALLAGADTQYF; size: NA; J: TRBJ2-3; D: TRBD2; V: TRBV20-1
DNA: TGTGCCACCAGCAGCTATAAAGGGGGCAATGAGCAGTTCTTC; CDR3: CATSSYKGGNEQFF; size: NA; J: TRBJ2-1; D: NA; V: TRBV15
DNA: TGCAGTGCTAGAGATCCTCGCACCTCCCAAGAGACCCAGTACTTC; CDR3: CSARDPRTSQETQYF; size: NA; J: TRBJ2-5; D: NA; V: TRBV20-1
DNA: TGTGCCAGCAGTTTATGGCCGGGAGTGGGAGAAGAGACCCAGTACTTC; CDR3: CASSLWPGVGEETQYF; size: NA; J: TRBJ2-5; D: NA; V: TRBV28
DNA: TGTGCCAGCAGTCGCGGGGGCAGCTCCTACAATGAGCAGTTCTTC; CDR3: CASSRGGSSYNEQFF; size: many; J: TRBJ2-1; D: NA; V: TRBV27
DNA: TGTGCCAGCAGCCCAATTTTCGCTATTAGCTACACCTTC; CDR3: CASSPIFAISYTF; size: few; J: TRBJ1-2; D: NA; V: TRBV3-1
DNA: TGTGCCAGCAGCTCCTCCCGGGCTAGCGCGAGCTCCTACAATGAGCAGTTCTTC; CDR3: CASSSSRASASSYNEQFF; size: NA; J: TRBJ2-1; D: NA; V: TRBV11-2
DNA: TGTGCCAGCGGCCCTGTGGCGGGAAGCTATGGCTACACCTTC; CDR3: CASGPVAGSYGYTF; size: NA; J: TRBJ1-2; D: NA; V: TRBV4-2
DNA: TGTGCCAGCAGCTCATGGGCCGTCCTGGACAGGGAGAGCAATGAGCAGTTCTTC; CDR3: CASSSWAVLDRESNEQFF; size: few; J: TRBJ2-1; D: TRBD1; V: TRBV13
DNA: TGCAGTGCCCCGAAGGGGGGGGGTGGTGAGACCCAGTACTTC; CDR3: CSAPKGGGGETQYF; size: NA; J: TRBJ2-5; D: NA; V: TRBV20-1
DNA: TGCGCCAGCAGTCAGCCGACAGGAGCGGACCCTAACTATGGCTACACCTTC; CDR3: CASSQPTGADPNYGYTF; size: NA; J: TRBJ1-2; D: NA; V: TRBV23-1
DNA: TGCAGCGTTATGAGGGGAGCAACTAATGAAAAACTGTTTTTT; CDR3: CSVMRGATNEKLFF; size: NA; J: TRBJ1-4; D: NA; V: TRBV29-1
DNA: TGCAGTGAGACAGGGGGACGTGGCTACACCTTC; CDR3: CSETGGRGYTF; size: few; J: TRBJ1-2; D: TRBD1; V: TRBV20-1
DNA: TGCGCCAGCAGCCCCGATGGGCTAGCGGTTTCGAAGCAGTACTTC; CDR3: CASSPDGLAVSKQYF; size: few; J: TRBJ2-5; D: TRBD2; V: TRBV4-3
DNA: TGCGCCAGCAGTCAATTTAGCCGGGAAAAGGGCAAAAACATTCAGTACTTC; CDR3: CASSQFSREKGKNIQYF; size: few; J: TRBJ2-4; D: NA; V: TRBV23-1
DNA: TGTGCCAGCAGTCCGGTCGGGACTAGCGGGGGGCTGGACCCGGGGAATGAGCAGTTCTTC; CDR3: CASSPVGTSGGLDPGNEQFF; size: NA; J: TRBJ2-1; D: TRBD2; V: TRBV12-3/TRBV12-4
DNA: TGTGCCAGCATGTTGCCGGGGGCAGCCTACAATGAGCAGTTCTTC; CDR3: CASMLPGAAYNEQFF; size: few; J: TRBJ2-1; D: NA; V: TRBV28
DNA: TGCAGTGCTAGGTGGACAGGGAAAACAGATACGCAGTATTTT; CDR3: CSARWTGKTDTQYF; size: few; J: TRBJ2-3; D: TRBD1; V: TRBV20-1
DNA: TGTGCCAGCAGCTCCACAGGGAGGGCAAGTCCAACTAATGAAAAACTGTTTTTT; CDR3: CASSSTGRASPTNEKLFF; size: few; J: TRBJ1-4; D: NA; V: TRBV7-9
DNA: TGTGCCAGCAGCCCCGGACTAGATAGGGCCTACAATGAGCAGTTCTTC; CDR3: CASSPGLDRAYNEQFF; size: NA; J: TRBJ2-1; D: TRBD2; V: TRBV7-2
DNA: TGCAGCGTATCCATGGGGACAGGCGCCTACGAGCAGTACTTC; CDR3: CSVSMGTGAYEQYF; size: few; J: TRBJ2-7; D: TRBD1; V: TRBV29-1
DNA: TGTGCCAGCAGGGAACAAGGGGTATGGGGAAACACCATATATTTT; CDR3: CASREQGVWGNTIYF; size: few; J: TRBJ1-3; D: NA; V: TRBV6-6
DNA: TGTGCCAGCAGCTTAGGCCTAGCGGCCAGGACGCAGTATTTT; CDR3: CASSLGLAARTQYF; size: few; J: TRBJ2-3; D: TRBD2; V: TRBV7-8
DNA: TGCAGTGCGTATATCACAGGGGGGACCTACGAGCAGTACTTC; CDR3: CSAYITGGTYEQYF; size: NA; J: TRBJ2-7; D: TRBD1; V: TRBV20-1
DNA: TGTGCCAGCAGTCCAGCGGGGGTTGGGGAGACCCAGTACTTC; CDR3: CASSPAGVGETQYF; size: many; J: TRBJ2-5; D: TRBD2; V: TRBV2
DNA: TGTGCCAGCAGCCAAGAGTGGGGGTATCCCTACGAGCAGTACTTC; CDR3: CASSQEWGYPYEQYF; size: few; J: TRBJ2-7; D: NA; V: TRBV3-1
DNA: TGTGCCAGCAGCTTAAGTCAGGGGCCCTCGTGGACCCAGTACTTC; CDR3: CASSLSQGPSWTQYF; size: many; J: TRBJ2-5; D: NA; V: TRBV7-8
DNA: TGCGCCAGCAGCTTAAACCGGGAGATGGGCGAGCAGTACTTC; CDR3: CASSLNREMGEQYF; size: NA; J: TRBJ2-7; D: NA; V: TRBV5-1
DNA: TGCAGCGTTGAAGGGACACTGGGGAACACTGAAGCTTTCTTT; CDR3: CSVEGTLGNTEAFF; size: NA; J: TRBJ1-1; D: NA; V: TRBV29-1
DNA: TGTGCCAGCAGTGCCATTAGGGAGACCCAGTACTTC; CDR3: CASSAIRETQYF; size: NA; J: TRBJ2-5; D: NA; V: TRBV6-1
DNA: TGTGCCACCAGACAGGGAAGAGACGAGCAGTACTTC; CDR3: CATRQGRDEQYF; size: NA; J: TRBJ2-7; D: TRBD1; V: TRBV10-3
DNA: TGTGCCAGCAGCTTAAGCCACCACTTGGGACCAAACACCGGGGAGCTGTTTTTT; CDR3: CASSLSHHLGPNTGELFF; size: NA; J: TRBJ2-2; D: NA; V: TRBV7-3
DNA: TGCGCCAGCAGCTTGGTGGCACTAGCTGGGAGCAATGAGCAGTTCTTC; CDR3: CASSLVALAGSNEQFF; size: NA; J: TRBJ2-1; D: NA; V: TRBV5-1
DNA: TGCAGTGCTAGAGTGCCGGGACAGATCTCCTACGAGCAGTACTTC; CDR3: CSARVPGQISYEQYF; size: NA; J: TRBJ2-7; D: TRBD1; V: TRBV20-1